The source of this TCR beta chain is a study of cytomegalovirus exposure and HLA in healthy donors. Both 60 Vbeta primers and 13 Jbeta primers went into the PCR. In the original analysis: The count from a later analysis was some 76 million unique TCR beta chains, about 9.9 million of them shared. The table came from immunoSEQ multiplex PCR; TCRdb's copy has only in-frame clones and leaves some out. V, J and clone size derive from that table, while D and trimming were established from the DNA sequence. The table lists under 70,000 clones, approximately 90% of them singletons. The origin of this receptor is a woman aged 25 to 39 in good health and CMV-seronegative. The sequencing sample was made of PBMCs.

The CDR3 coding sequence is TGTGCCAGCAGTTACCTCCCGGGACAGGGGGCCGGGGAGCTGTTTTTT. It yields the protein CASSYLPGQGAGELFF. The chain recombines TRBV6-5 with TRBJ2-2; 11 bases map to TRBD1. The CDR3 runs to 16 residues. The trim removed 2 bases at V and 6 bases at J, leaving 5 bases unmatched. Germline CDR1 is MNHEY and CDR2 is SVGAGI.